This T cell receptor beta chain emerged from a study of blood T cell repertoires in COVID-19. In the original workflow: Amplifying reference gene primers gave estimates of nucleated cell counts. Sequencing was performed with immunoSEQ multiplex PCR; in TCRdb, only in-frame clones are kept and a portion is missing. V, J and clone size were drawn from that table, and D and trimming were deduced from the DNA. Among around 190,000 clones listed, approximately 85% were seen once. The CDR3 extends over 15 amino acids. With 6 bases removed from V and 2 bases from J, the gap between germline ends came to 19 bases. Germline V CDR1 and CDR2: GTSNPN, SVGIG (reference sequence).

This clonotype was sampled from a woman older than 75 with acute or convalescent COVID-19. This chain uses TRBV30 with TRBJ1-2; TRBD1 might be the D (5 bases). The specimen was peripheral blood. This CDR3 is CACTGAPQENYGYTF. The CDR3, as DNA: TGTGCCTGCACCGGTGCCCCACAGGAAAACTATGGCTACACCTTC.